This T cell receptor beta chain stems from a study of shared clonotypes between healthy human individuals. Turning to the study itself: The donor group consisted of two women and three men, aged 18 to 49.

Generated by immunoSEQ multiplex PCR, the TCRdb table keeps only in-frame clones and is missing some. The table includes under 650,000 clones, about 96% detected once. The CDR3 spans 16 residues. V dropped 5 bases and J dropped 0 bases, with 15 bases sitting between them. CDR1 and CDR2 from the germline V gene are MNHEY and SMNVEV (reference sequence). This receptor was obtained from a woman between 25 and 40 years old in good health. The sample consisted of naive CD4+ T cells sorted from blood. Subset indicated: CD45RA+ positively selected. The V gene is TRBV27, the J gene TRBJ2-3, with a possible D match to TRBD2 (6 bases). The CDR3 reads CASSKNSGVSTDTQYF. CDR3 DNA sequence: TGTGCCAGCAGTAAGAATAGCGGAGTGAGCACAGATACGCAGTATTTT.